This passage covers 2 T cell receptor beta chains from one sample sequenced in a study of shared clonotypes between healthy human individuals. TCRdb's copy holds only in-frame clones and misses some; the assay was immunoSEQ multiplex PCR. Seen here are hundreds of thousands of clones, over 65% observed once, and the top ten hold under 2%. Sequenced material: memory CD4+ T cells sorted from blood. Subset meaning: CD45RA-negative fraction. These receptors were collected from a woman in her 30s in good health.

The chain links TRBV27 to TRBJ2-7; 7 bases match TRBD2. The V and J ends lost 4 bases and 0 bases, in that order; junction bases with no gene match: 6. The CDR3 sequence is 15 residues long. Germline V gene sequence: CDR1 MNHEY, CDR2 SMNVEV (reference sequence). CDR3 in amino acids: CASSSGGSHSYEQYF. In DNA form, the CDR3 reads TGTGCCAGCAGTTCTGGCGGGAGCCACTCCTACGAGCAGTACTTC.

This chain uses TRBV27 with TRBJ1-6; D possibly corresponds to TRBD1 (5 bases). Looked up from germline, CDR1 is MNHEY and CDR2 is SMNVEV (reference sequence). The CDR3 has 14 amino acids. Between the trimmed V and J ends, which lost 4 bases and 7 bases, there was a span of 11 bases. CDR3 loop: CASSSAGENSPLHF. As DNA, the CDR3 is TGTGCCAGCAGTTCTGCGGGGGAAAATTCACCCCTCCACTTT.